Listed here are 32 T cell receptor beta chains from one sample, sequenced in a study of OX40 agonist ivuxolimab in advanced cancers. Clones were read by immunoSEQ multiplex PCR, and TCRdb kept only the in-frame ones, dropping some. The sample lists around 140,000 clones; about nine tenths were seen once. The starting material was CD4+ or CD8+ T cells sorted from blood, obtained in a trial of the OX40 agonist ivuxolimab. These receptors came from an adult with an advanced solid tumor such as melanoma, head and neck, liver or kidney cancer.

This clone was detected once. The chain combines TRBV11-3 with TRBJ2-7; TRBD1 matches 9 bases. Germline assignment: CDR1 SGHNT and CDR2 YENEEA. The CDR3 spans 16 residues. Trimming removed 2 bases from V and 4 bases from J; junction bases left unmatched: 9. This CDR3 reads CASSLRGTGLQYEQYF. The DNA of the CDR3 is TGTGCCAGCAGCTTACGTGGGACAGGGCTTCAGTACGAGCAGTACTTC.

V gene TRBV9 combines with J gene TRBJ1-6; 10 bases agree with TRBD1. The CDR3 runs 16 residues. With V trimmed by 0 bases and J by 17 bases, 14 bases remained unmatched. Germline CDR1 is SGDLS and CDR2 is YYNGEE. CDR3 sequence (DNA): TGTGCCAGCAGCGTAGGGACGGGACAGGGGCCGGTTGAAGTCCACTTT. The encoded protein is CASSVGTGQGPVEVHF.

V gene TRBV7-3 combines with J gene TRBJ2-1, with TRBD2 as a possible D gene (6 bases). V shed 6 bases and J shed 3 bases, with 15 bases lying between them. Looked up from germline, CDR1 is SGHTA and CDR2 is FQGTGA. CDR3 size: 15 residues. The CDR3 loop reads CASSIERAGYNEQFF. CDR3 DNA sequence: TGTGCCAGCAGTATAGAGCGGGCAGGCTACAATGAGCAGTTCTTC.

The chain has TRBV28 and TRBJ1-5; weak D call: TRBD1 (5 bases). The V end lost 6 bases, the J end lost 6 bases, and 18 bases lay between the germline ends. This CDR3 region has 15 residues. The germline V gene encodes CDR1 MDHEN and CDR2 SYDVKM. CDR3 nucleotide sequence: TGTGCCAGCAGCCCTATCCAAGGGCAGGGTCAGCCCCAGCATTTT. Translating gives CASSPIQGQGQPQHF.

This rearrangement joins TRBV28 to TRBJ2-7, with 8 nucleotides matching TRBD1. The V gene's germline CDR1 is MDHEN and CDR2 SYDVKM. V lost 3 bases to trimming and J lost 3 bases; unmatched junction nucleotides: 10. This CDR3 is 16 amino acids long. CDR3 sequence (DNA): TGTGCCAGCAGTTTTTGGGGTAGGACAGGGAACTACGAGCAGTACTTC. The encoded protein is CASSFWGRTGNYEQYF.

The CDR3 loop reads CASSQGATYGNTIYF. The CDR3 DNA sequence: TGCGCCAGCAGCCAAGGTGCAACTTATGGAAACACCATATATTTT. This chain connects TRBV4-1 to TRBJ1-3; the D is unclear. The germline CDR1 and CDR2 sequences are MGHRA and YSYEKL. V was cut by 1 base and J by 3 bases, with 10 bases left in between. There are 15 residues in the CDR3.

The chain has TRBV18 and TRBJ1-1; D is perhaps TRBD1 (5 bases). Between the trimmed V and J ends, which lost 1 base and 5 bases, there was a span of 14 bases. The CDR3 is made up of 15 amino acids. The V gene's germline CDR1 is KGHSH and CDR2 LQKENI. The CDR3 protein is CASSPRGREGTEAFF. CDR3 nucleotide sequence: TGTGCCAGCTCACCACGGGGACGGGAGGGTACTGAAGCTTTCTTT.

CDR3 amino acids: CASRPVDTSYEQYF. The CDR3 nucleotides read TGTGCCAGTAGGCCAGTTGACACCTCCTACGAGCAGTACTTC. The chain has TRBV19 and TRBJ2-5; D is undetermined. The DNA end lines up better with TRBJ2-7; the J call may be wrong. CDR1 is LNHDA, CDR2 SQIVND, per germline (reference sequence). The CDR3 consists of 14 residues.

The J gene is TRBJ2-1, the V gene TRBV18; 13 bases are a match to TRBD2. Per germline, CDR1 KGHSH and CDR2 LQKENI. This CDR3 comprises 16 residues. V trimming: 4 bases; J trimming: 7 bases; junction bases outside the gene matches: 7. CDR3 DNA: TGTGCCAGCTCACTCGGACTAGCGGGAGCGGGAAATGAGCAGTTCTTC. This codes for CASSLGLAGAGNEQFF. Complete variable domain (other parts from reference TRBV18 and TRBJ2-1): NAGVMQNPRHLVRRRGQEARLRCSPMKGHSHVYWYRQLPEEGLKFMVYLQKENIIDESGMPKERFSAEFPKEGPSILRIQQVVRGDSAAYFCASSLGLAGAGNEQFFGPGTRLTVL.

This chain joins TRBV28 and TRBJ1-5, with TRBD1 identical over 10 bases. J lost 3 bases, V lost 4 bases, and 6 bases had no gene match. CDR1 and CDR2 from the germline V gene are MDHEN and SYDVKM. The CDR3 extends over 16 amino acids. This chain's CDR3 is CASSSGTGAFNQPQHF. The DNA of the CDR3 is TGTGCCAGCAGTTCCGGGACAGGGGCGTTCAATCAGCCCCAGCATTTT.

With regard to this clone: The identical CDR3 is also encoded by other nucleotide sequences in the sample. The J gene is TRBJ2-2, the V gene TRBV11-3; D unclear. This CDR3 is built from 13 residues. Trimming cost V 3 bases and J 1 base, with 3 bases left between them. In germline, CDR1 is SGHNT, CDR2 YENEEA. CDR3 DNA: TGTGCCAGCAGCTTGAGGAACACCGGGGAGCTGTTTTTT. It specifies CASSLRNTGELFF.

The chain links TRBV9 to TRBJ2-3; 9 nucleotides align to TRBD2. V gave up 2 bases and J gave up 2 bases; unmatched junction bases: 6. Germline V gene sequence: CDR1 SGDLS, CDR2 YYNGEE. The CDR3 is made up of 16 amino acids. In DNA, the CDR3 is TGTGCCAGCAGCGTCGCTGCGGGAGGGCCCACAGATACGCAGTATTTT. It translates to CASSVAAGGPTDTQYF.

The V and J genes are TRBV5-4 and TRBJ1-4, with D unresolved. The V end was cut by 0 bases, the J end by 0 bases, with 9 bases between. Germline V CDR1 and CDR2: SGHNT, YYREEE (reference sequence). This CDR3 is built from 16 residues. As DNA, the CDR3 is TGTGCCAGCAGCTTGGGTATTGGGCCAACTAATGAAAAACTGTTTTTT. Protein product: CASSLGIGPTNEKLFF.

This chain links TRBV7-2 with TRBJ1-3; D is undetermined. Germline CDR1 reads SGHTA; CDR2 reads FQGNSA. With 2 bases removed from V and 4 bases from J, the gap between germline ends came to 15 bases. The CDR3 contains 16 residues. CDR3 in DNA: TGTGCCAGCAGCTTACAGGACGCACGAACCGGAAACACCATATATTTT. It encodes CASSLQDARTGNTIYF.

The V gene is TRBV19, the J gene TRBJ2-3; maybe TRBD2 (5 bases). Germline V CDR1 and CDR2: LNHDA, SQIVND (reference sequence). The V end was cut by 9 bases, the J end by 8 bases, with 6 bases between. The CDR3 runs 9 residues. Written as DNA, the CDR3 is TGTGCCAGACGGGGTACGCAGTATTTT. Translated: CARRGTQYF.

The J gene is TRBJ2-2, the V gene TRBV19; possibly TRBD1 for D (6 bases). The V gene lost 6 bases and the J gene lost 3 bases, with 14 bases spanning the gap. Germline CDR1 is LNHDA and CDR2 is SQIVND (reference sequence). This CDR3 contains 15 residues. The CDR3 DNA is TGTGCCAGTAGCTCCGGGACAAAATACACCGGGGAGCTGTTTTTT. It is translated as CASSSGTKYTGELFF.

The table lists this clone with a count of one. This chain connects TRBV27 to TRBJ2-1; D perhaps matches TRBD1 (6 bases). CDR1 is MNHEY and CDR2 is SMNVEV in the germline V gene (reference sequence). Between the trimmed V and J ends, which lost 6 bases and 4 bases, there was a span of 16 bases. The CDR3 contains 15 residues. CDR3 in DNA: TGTGCCAGCAGCCCAGGGGACCCTTCATACAATGAGCAGTTCTTC. Encoded protein: CASSPGDPSYNEQFF.

The chain joins TRBV5-1 to TRBJ2-1; D not certain. The CDR3 spans 18 residues. V shed 0 bases and J shed 0 bases, with 16 bases lying between them. The germline CDR1 and CDR2 sequences are SGHRS and YFSETQ. CDR3 coding DNA: TGCGCCAGCAGCTTGGAGGCTGGGCGGAAGAGCTCCTACAATGAGCAGTTCTTC. This codes for CASSLEAGRKSSYNEQFF.

The J gene is TRBJ1-4, the V gene TRBV25-1, with unresolved D. Germline CDR1 and CDR2: MGHDK and SYGVNS. The CDR3 is 16 amino acids. Trimming cost V 4 bases and J 0 bases, with 12 bases left between them. CDR3 residues: CASSAPALPTNEKLFF. For the CDR3, the DNA is TGTGCCAGCAGTGCCCCCGCCCTCCCAACTAATGAAAAACTGTTTTTT.

The rearrangement links TRBV19 to TRBJ1-1; D ambiguous. CDR3 length: 15 residues. From germline, CDR1 is LNHDA and CDR2 SQIVND (reference sequence). The V end was cut by 1 base, the J end by 0 bases, with 9 bases between. The CDR3 nucleotides read TGTGCCAGTAGTATAGTCGCCACCATGAACACTGAAGCTTTCTTT. This translates into CASSIVATMNTEAFF.

The V and J genes are TRBV28 and TRBJ1-5; a possible D gene is TRBD1 (6 bases). This CDR3 is 14 amino acids long. V shed 6 bases and J shed 6 bases, with 15 bases lying between them. Looked up from germline, CDR1 is MDHEN and CDR2 is SYDVKM. This CDR3 reads CASSRTGWGQPQHF. DNA for the CDR3: TGTGCCAGCAGCCGTACAGGGTGGGGTCAGCCCCAGCATTTT.

A single count supports this clone. The chain employs TRBV9 and TRBJ1-1; 7 nucleotides align to TRBD1. The CDR3 contains 16 residues. Germline CDR1 and CDR2: SGDLS and YYNGEE. V was clipped by 3 bases and J by 0 bases; unmatched bases: 8. The CDR3 DNA is TGTGCCAGCAGCGCGCGAAGGGGACAGTTGAACACTGAAGCTTTCTTT. As protein: CASSARRGQLNTEAFF.

The V gene is TRBV16, the J gene TRBJ2-7; D uncertain. Germline V gives CDR1 KGHSY, CDR2 FQNENV. The CDR3 loop spans 12 amino acids. Between the trimmed V and J ends, which lost 2 bases and 12 bases, there was a span of 14 bases. The CDR3 sequence is CASSQEDRFLYF. The CDR3 DNA follows: TGTGCCAGCAGCCAAGAGGACCGATTTCTGTACTTC.

This chain connects TRBV28 to TRBJ2-5; D might be TRBD1 (5 bases). The CDR3 runs to 13 residues. In germline, CDR1 is MDHEN, CDR2 SYDVKM. V was shortened by 1 base and J by 3 bases, with 6 bases between the two germline ends. CDR3 nucleotide sequence: TGTGCCAGCAGTTTATCAGGGAAAGAGACCCAGTACTTC. Translating gives CASSLSGKETQYF. The full variable domain, completed using reference TRBV28 and TRBJ2-5, is DVKVTQSSRYLVKRTGEKVFLECVQDMDHENMFWYRQDPGLGLRLIYFSYDVKMKEKGDIPEGYSVSREKKERFSLILESASTNQTSMYLCASSLSGKETQYFGPGTRLLVL.

This chain links TRBV27 with TRBJ2-5, with D hard to call. Germline values: CDR1 MNHEY, CDR2 SMNVEV (reference sequence). Trimming removed 4 bases at V and 4 bases at J, with 4 bases between. The CDR3 has 11 amino acids. This CDR3 is CASSSRETQYF. In DNA, the CDR3 is TGTGCCAGCAGTTCCCGAGAGACCCAGTACTTC.

The V gene is TRBV9, the J gene TRBJ2-7, with D unresolved. The CDR3 has 15 residues. CDR1 and CDR2 (germline): SGDLS, YYNGEE. Trimming shortened V by 7 bases and J by 9 bases, and 26 bases separated the two germline ends. DNA of the CDR3: TGTGCCAGCTCACCGAGGAGCGCCACCCCGATGGGGCAGTACTTC. Protein: CASSPRSATPMGQYF.

The chain recombines TRBV5-1 with TRBJ1-1; D unclear. V gave up 9 bases and J gave up 2 bases, with 17 bases separating them. The CDR3 extends over 14 amino acids. Germline loops: CDR1 SGHRS, CDR2 YFSETQ. CDR3 residues: CANSRGEVNTEAFF. CDR3 in DNA: TGCGCCAACTCCCGAGGAGAGGTAAACACTGAAGCTTTCTTT.

The CDR3 DNA follows: TGTGCCAGCAGCTCCAGGGGACCTGAAGCTTTCTTT. As protein: CASSSRGPEAFF. This sequence joins TRBV11-3 and TRBJ1-1, with D possibly being TRBD1 (6 bases). Trimming removed 4 bases from V and 6 bases from J, with 9 bases in between. The CDR3 length is 12 residues. Germline V CDR1 and CDR2: SGHNT, YENEEA. Using reference TRBV11-3 and TRBJ1-1 for the parts outside the CDR3, the full variable domain is EAGVVQSPRYKIIEKKQPVAFWCNPISGHNTLYWYLQNLGQGPELLIRYENEEAVDDSQLPKDRFSAERLKGVDSTLKIQPAELGDSAVYLCASSSRGPEAFFGQGTRLTVV.

This chain connects TRBV19 to TRBJ1-2, with 9 bases lining up with TRBD1. Germline CDR1 reads LNHDA; CDR2 reads SQIVND (reference sequence). The junction had 9 bases not matched to a gene; V was cut back by 11 bases and J by 2 bases. This CDR3 is built from 14 residues. The DNA of the CDR3 is TGTGCCTCTTGGGCGGGACAGGGAAACTATGGCTACACCTTC. Translated, it gives CASWAGQGNYGYTF.

In this sample, this clone turned up once. The chain uses TRBV7-9 and TRBJ2-5, with a possible D match to TRBD1 (6 bases). The assigned J gene may be wrong: the sequence end matches TRBJ2-7 better. This CDR3 contains 15 residues. Germline assignment: CDR1 SEHNR and CDR2 FQNEAQ (reference sequence). The CDR3 spells CASSPGTRTSYEQYF. The DNA of the CDR3 is TGTGCCAGCAGCCCCGGGACAAGAACGTCCTACGAGCAGTACTTC.

As DNA, the CDR3 is TGTGCCAGCAGTTCGGCAGGCGCCTACAATGAGCAGTTCTTC. Its translation is CASSSAGAYNEQFF. V usage is TRBV28 and J usage is TRBJ2-1, with D uncertain. In germline, CDR1 is MDHEN, CDR2 SYDVKM. There are 14 residues in the CDR3. V shed 4 bases and J shed 2 bases, with 9 bases lying between them.

The V and J genes are TRBV5-1 and TRBJ2-7; no reliable D call. V shed 4 bases and J shed 4 bases, with 9 bases lying between them. Germline V gives CDR1 SGHRS, CDR2 YFSETQ. CDR3 size: 12 residues. In DNA form, the CDR3 reads TGCGCCAGCAGCCCCCAGGCGTACGAGCAGTACTTC. It codes for CASSPQAYEQYF.